This section outlines one TCR beta chain sequence together with its context. Its cognate antigen has yet to be identified. No base quality values were provided; no much bigger clone lies one nucleotide off. The cohort was made up of approximately 670 healthy bone marrow donors. At the time of sampling, all cohort members were nominally healthy, though unrecorded immune exposures were likely present. The donor was CMV seropositive and was included in the group of almost 300 seropositive cohort members. A peripheral blood sample was collected from each donor, and TCR beta sequencing was performed on peripheral blood mononuclear cells. Genomic DNA extraction from the blood cell samples was performed with the Qiagen DNeasy Blood Extraction Kit. From cysteine to phenylalanine, the CDR3 is 15 amino acids long. Of the read, only the CDR3 DNA is kept; its 45 bases are in frame from base 1. The germline V gene provides CDR1 SGHTA and CDR2 FQGTGA. At the junction V is shortened by 1 base and J by 4 bases; bases outside the gene matches: 5.

This sample stems from a study of cytomegalovirus exposure and HLA in healthy donors (TCRdb year 2017). At the level of the whole study: An earlier analysis of some 500 of the donors reported 276 Gb of sequence data and roughly 110 million unique TCR beta sequences from about 179 million T cells. Using immunosequencing, the study profiled T cell repertoires from roughly 650 subjects and related those repertoires to cytomegalovirus serostatus. A later analysis re-analyzed previously published TCR beta repertoires from 600 to 850 donors and added high-resolution HLA genotyping to study TCR occurrence patterns. On average, roughly 240,000 unique TCR beta nucleotide sequences were sequenced per donor among a few hundred genotyped donors of the cohort, with roughly 20% of those sequences being non-productive. Because of strong linkage in the cohort, roughly five DR-DQ haplotypes were treated as single units for association and clustering. Donor age, sex, ethnicity and CMV serostatus were compiled together with the repertoire data. Typing coverage differed by locus: A, B, C, DRB1 and DQB1 were typed in roughly 620-630 donors, DQA1 in 522, DPA1 in 600 to 610, and DPB1 in 400 to 480. The study aimed to test whether signatures of past pathogen exposure could be identified by cataloging public T cell receptors. A later genetic analysis took genome-wide SNP genotypes for about three fifths of the 666 donors and used that subset as a discovery cohort. An earlier analysis of fewer than 700 of the donors applied high-throughput TCR beta sequencing to assess whether each TCR beta V gene segment acted as functional or pseudogenic. Every repertoire in the discovery cohort had been generated on one and the same sequencing platform. HLA typing included class I and class II loci at four-digit resolution. An early release covering 500 to 750 HLA-typed donors comprised about 300 gigabases of sequencing data and roughly 86 million unique TCR sequences. In the later analysis, no new phenotypic data were used to find candidate immune exposures; instead, reliance was placed on TCR beta sequences and their occurrence across donors. Among the roughly 390 genotyped donors, about 83% belonged to the genetic ancestry cluster associated with self-reported Caucasian donors. To predict cytomegalovirus infection status, the study brought together high-throughput TCR immunosequencing, statistical association of individual TCRs with disease status, and machine learning. In addition to the first cohort of roughly 700 subjects, a separate validation cohort of 130 or so different subjects was used. Overall study outcomes, separate from this receptor: Roughly uniform sequencing depth across donors was assumed in presence/absence analyses, although this assumption may not hold. A later analysis reported that several top co-occurrence clusters appeared linked to parvovirus B19, influenza, CMV and Epstein-Barr virus. A further reported finding was that TCR beta sequences accurately predicted the HLA-A and HLA-B alleles for most subjects in the first cohort. Most TCR sequences were observed very rarely across donors, whereas some public TCRs were present in many individuals. In a later genetic analysis, a missense DCLRE1C variant was associated with V-gene and J-gene trimming of TCR beta chains, and the association was replicated in an independent cohort. According to the authors, the approach could potentially be generalized to other disease states and immunological phenotypes. The earlier analysis of about 600 of the donors excluded 15 to 20 rarely observed V segments, including chromosome 9 orphons, because counts were too low. Most CMV-associated TCR beta chains appeared to be HLA-restricted in a later analysis, and the HLA associations seemed to be driven largely by CMV exposure. A cluster of highly shared sequence variants was judged likely to represent a technical artifact of the sequencing pipeline. A later genetic analysis reported fewer N-insertions in productive TCRs among donors in an Asian-associated ancestry cluster than the roughly 690-donor mean. A later analysis found that TCR association rates varied across HLA loci, with DRB1 alleles showing the most associated TCRs and HLA-C alleles the fewest. In the study, approximately 150 TCR beta chains were listed as associated with cytomegalovirus. Linkage disequilibrium might explain the correlated functional status among segregating V segments, but an unknown experimental factor could not be excluded. Three of the identified cytomegalovirus-associated TCR beta chains were confirmed in vitro to be specific for cytomegalovirus antigens. In both the original and validation cohorts, the classifier was reported to diagnose cytomegalovirus status with high specificity and sensitivity. The only immune exposure information available for the cohort was CMV serostatus. In a later analysis, HLA-associated TCR beta chains showed more clonal expansion and lower generation probabilities than non-associated chains that were equally common. In an earlier analysis of roughly 560 of the donors, most TCR beta V segments were observed in productive rearrangements about 90% or about 30% of the time, broadly matching IMGT annotations. The cohort was sequenced for TCR beta chains only, and without alpha or paired-chain data the features that could be detected were limited. When HLA alleles, especially DR and DQ, strongly co-occurred, TCR associations were difficult to assign to individual alleles. Because HLA typing was unavailable for some donors at each locus, only the typed subset was used in association tests. A later analysis associated about 17,000 TCR beta sequences with specific HLA alleles at a false discovery rate of 0.05. Some IMGT-functional V segments, including TRBV6-2 and TRBV6-3, could not be distinguished by the 87-base-pair reads and were therefore excluded.

Library preparation employed the immunoSEQ multiplex PCR assay. For the multiplex PCR, a mixture combining 60 forward primers for TCR Vbeta segments and 13 reverse primers for TCR Jbeta segments was used. The CDR3 region of rearranged TCR beta genes was amplified from genomic DNA with a multiplex PCR assay. On the Illumina HiSeq System, the amplified TCR beta libraries were sequenced as 87-base-pair reads. The authors' pipeline ran thus. In a later analysis, some 80 million unique TCR beta chains were counted across the roughly 610 repertoires, and roughly 11 million of these chains were shared by at least two donors. A nearest-neighbor algorithm error-corrected the raw reads and collapsed the reads into unique sequences, merging closely related sequences to remove PCR and sequencing errors. Alignment of CDR3 sequences to IMGT reference sequences was used to assign V, D and J gene segments. For a sequence to be retained, a match of at least six nucleotides was required to both a V gene segment and a J gene segment. Rearrangements were called productive when the CDR3 lacked stop codons and stayed in frame with V and J; all others were non-productive. Following IMGT convention, CDR3 was defined as the stretch from the second conserved V-encoded cysteine up to the conserved J-encoded phenylalanine. In an earlier analysis of approximately 500 of the donors, sequences lacking an unambiguous match to a single V gene segment were excluded. In an earlier analysis of approximately 560 of the donors, a V segment was called functional when productive rearrangements were above 56.7%, and segregating when the standard deviation between donors exceeded 5%. A statistical classification framework was developed to diagnose cytomegalovirus status using the catalog of TCR beta chain sequences. In a later analysis, V and J genes were assigned by comparing TCR nucleotide sequences against IMGT/GENE-DB human TR gene sequences. The TCRdist pipeline was used in a later analysis to assign CDR3 sequences and most-parsimonious VDJ recombination scenarios. In a later analysis, each TCR beta chain was defined by its CDR3 amino acid sequence together with its V-gene family, and reads without a unique V-gene family were excluded. To address suspected cross-contamination and a sequencing artifact, a later analysis removed under 600 highly shared, low-generation-probability nucleotide sequences. For each public chain, a later analysis derived a clonal expansion index from normalized ranks of inferred template counts within each repertoire. In a later analysis, generation probabilities were computed with a VDJ recombination model fitted to out-of-frame rearrangements, and the resulting probabilities were checked against IGoR. In a later analysis, hypergeometric tests were used to score TCR-TCR, TCR-HLA and TCR-CMV co-occurrence, with a repertoire-size bias correction applied to TCR pairs. In a later analysis, false discovery rates were estimated by permuting HLA or CMV assignments 20 times. In a later analysis, co-occurring TCRs were grouped using DBSCAN, with TCRdist sequence similarity added in when clustering inside HLA-allele-positive subsets. Co-occurrence clustering excluded repertoires with fewer than 30,000 or more than 120,000 public chains, plus five with anomalous nucleotide sharing. Not all clones reach the TCRdb copy of this immuneACCESS table, which keeps in-frame sequences only. Checked studies attribute under half of the gap to unresolved V genes and leave the rest unexplained. V, J and clone size reflect that table, while D and trimming were determined from the DNA. This sample gives 150,000 to 160,000 clones in total; 70% to 80% of them show up just once. The ten biggest clones cover less than 8.5% of the sample.

The chain couples TRBV7-3 to TRBJ2-7; 9 central bases correspond to TRBD2. The TCR was taken from a man aged 25 to 45 in good health and CMV-seropositive. Sequencing was done on a sample of PBMCs. This receptor carries the CDR3 CASSLRGGRAYEQYF. The nucleotide sequence reads TGTGCCAGCAGCTTAAGGGGCGGGAGGGCGTACGAGCAGTACTTC. Extended through the reference TRBV7-3 and TRBJ2-7 proteins, this CDR3 yields the full variable domain: GAGVSQTPSNKVTEKGKYVELRCDPISGHTALYWYRQSLGQGPEFLIYFQGTGAADDSGLPNDRFFAVRPEGSVSTLKIQRTERGDSAVYLCASSLRGGRAYEQYFGPGTRLTVT.